Each of the 6 T cell receptor beta chains below was sequenced from the same sample in a study of control samples from healthy donors and cancer patients. Assay: immunoSEQ multiplex PCR; the TCRdb copy retains only in-frame clones and omits some. The repertoire holds 150,000 to 200,000 clones, 88% seen once, with about 1.8% in the top ten. Specimen: blood. The receptors were gathered from a man aged 18 to 30 in good health.

The chain couples TRBV28 to TRBJ1-5; D may be TRBD1 (5 bases). V lost 4 bases and J lost 3, with 10 bases in between. There are 14 residues in the CDR3. Germline V CDR1 and CDR2: MDHEN, SYDVKM. The CDR3 DNA follows: TGTGCCAGCAGTTCGCTCGGGGCCAATCAGCCCCAGCATTTT. Its protein is CASSSLGANQPQHF.

The chain combines TRBV7-8 with TRBJ1-6; no reliable D call. CDR1 SGHVS and CDR2 FQNEAQ come from the germline V gene. V lost 1 base to trimming and J lost 9 bases, with 22 bases between them. CDR3 length: 18 residues. The CDR3 spells CASSLGLVSRLGLSPLHF. The CDR3, as DNA: TGTGCCAGCAGCTTAGGTCTAGTCAGCCGACTCGGTCTTTCACCCCTCCACTTT.

This clone was detected only once. The chain combines TRBV5-6 with TRBJ1-3, with 9 bases lining up with TRBD1. The CDR3 is 14 amino acids. Looked up from germline, CDR1 is SGHDT and CDR2 is YYEEEE. The V gene end was trimmed by 2 bases and the J gene end by 6 bases; junction bases not matched to a gene: 3. CDR3 region: CASSFGTGINTIYF. The CDR3 DNA is TGTGCCAGCAGCTTTGGGACAGGGATAAACACCATATATTTT. The variable domain in full, with the rest retrieved from reference TRBV5-6 and TRBJ1-3, is DAGVTQSPTHLIKTRGQQVTLRCSPKSGHDTVSWYQQALGQGPQFIFQYYEEEERQRGNFPDRFSGHQFPNYSSELNVNALLLGDSALYLCASSFGTGINTIYFGEGSWLTVV.

The chain joins TRBV5-6 to TRBJ2-2, with D hard to call. The CDR3 consists of 14 residues. Germline V lookup: CDR1 SGHDT, CDR2 YYEEEE. Trimming removed 4 bases at V and 6 bases at J, with 13 bases between. CDR3 protein: CASSGLVLAGELFF. Here the CDR3 DNA reads TGTGCCAGCAGCGGGTTGGTCTTAGCCGGGGAGCTGTTTTTT. The variable domain in full, completed from reference TRBV5-6 and TRBJ2-2, reads DAGVTQSPTHLIKTRGQQVTLRCSPKSGHDTVSWYQQALGQGPQFIFQYYEEEERQRGNFPDRFSGHQFPNYSSELNVNALLLGDSALYLCASSGLVLAGELFFGEGSRLTVL.

The chain has TRBV7-9 and TRBJ2-5; 12 bases match TRBD2. J was trimmed by 2 bases and V by 8 bases; bases with no gene match: 3. Germline loops: CDR1 SEHNR, CDR2 FQNEAQ (reference sequence). CDR3 length equals 14 residues. The CDR3 here is CASRTSGEQETQYF. The DNA of the CDR3 is TGTGCCAGCCGGACTAGCGGGGAACAAGAGACCCAGTACTTC.

This chain links TRBV19 with TRBJ2-3, with D unclear. The CDR3 covers 11 residues. With 3 bases removed from V and 4 bases from J, the gap between germline ends came to 2 bases. Germline V gives CDR1 LNHDA, CDR2 SQIVND (reference sequence). As DNA, the CDR3 is TGTGCCAGTAGTATCGCAGATACGCAGTATTTT. This codes for CASSIADTQYF.